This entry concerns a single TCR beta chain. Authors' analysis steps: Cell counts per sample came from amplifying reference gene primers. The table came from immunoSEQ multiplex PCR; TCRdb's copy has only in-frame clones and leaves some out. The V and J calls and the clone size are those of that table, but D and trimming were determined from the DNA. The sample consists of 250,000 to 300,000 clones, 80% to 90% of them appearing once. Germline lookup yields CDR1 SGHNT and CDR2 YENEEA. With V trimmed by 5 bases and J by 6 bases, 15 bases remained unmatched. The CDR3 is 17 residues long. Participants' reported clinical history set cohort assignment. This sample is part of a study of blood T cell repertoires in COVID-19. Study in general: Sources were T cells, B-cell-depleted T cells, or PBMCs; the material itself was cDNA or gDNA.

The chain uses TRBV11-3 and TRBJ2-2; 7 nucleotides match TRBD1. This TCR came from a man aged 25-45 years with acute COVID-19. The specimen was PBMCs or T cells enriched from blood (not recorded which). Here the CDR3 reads CASSEWGDRVSAGELFF. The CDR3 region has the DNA TGTGCCAGCAGCGAATGGGGAGACAGGGTGTCGGCCGGGGAGCTGTTTTTT.